This T cell receptor beta chain came from a study of tumor-infiltrating lymphocytes in primary liver carcinoma. Unsorted bulk tissue (about 20-30 mg) underwent RNA and DNA co-extraction. The CDR3 runs to 15 residues. The germline V gene encodes CDR1 SGHAT and CDR2 FQDESV (reference sequence). Total RNA (around 0.45 ug) served as template for TCR beta cDNA synthesis primed by a constant-region primer. Libraries for TCR beta were built through three nested multiplex PCR rounds, which together made up a slightly modified ARM-PCR procedure. Researchers ran the first two PCR rounds for approximately 9 cycles each with TRBV1-TRBV30 forward primers and a C-beta reverse primer. TCRdb processed the multiplex PCR reads anew with MiXCR; each CDR3 protein has one entry. The table lists roughly 80,000 distinct CDR3 sequences, about three quarters of them singletons, with roughly a fifth in the top ten. Points on this clonotype: Antigen specificity is unknown. A read error may account for a junction end that differs from germline.

Study-wide findings and caveats: Paired tumor-adjacent and tumor-blood samples overlapped less than tumor region pairs did.

The specimen sequenced was liver tumor tissue from sampling region 1. As to subset: tumor region T1, superior pole. The clonotype originates from a man aged 40-49 years with primary liver carcinoma and hepatitis B virus infection. V and J are TRBV11-1 and TRBJ2-2, with 8 bases fitting TRBD1. In DNA, the CDR3 is TGTGCCAGCAGAGCAGGGGGCCTGAACACAAGGGAGCCGTTTTTT. This encodes CASRAGGLNTREPFF.